The 27 T cell receptor beta chains given below trace back to one sample, sequenced in a study of T cell clones after liver transplantation. Profiling relied on immunoSEQ multiplex PCR, and the TCRdb table lists in-frame clones only, not all of them. The sample consists of under 85,000 clones, 75% to 90% of them appearing once. The sample here was CD4+ T cells from blood, taken 12 months after liver transplant. The receptors shown here come from a human patient who received a liver transplant. The graft donor may be the source of some T cells.

CDR3 sequence (DNA): TGTGCCAGCAGTGACGCAGGAACACCAAACAATGAGCAGTTCTTC. Translation gives CASSDAGTPNNEQFF. This chain links TRBV6-4 with TRBJ2-1, with D uncertain. Per the germline V gene, CDR1 is MRHNA and CDR2 is SNTAGT. Trimming shortened V by 2 bases and J by 5 bases, and 13 bases separated the two germline ends. The CDR3 length is 15 residues.

The V gene is TRBV11-2, the J gene TRBJ2-5, with 7 bases fitting TRBD2. Germline CDR1 reads SGHAT; CDR2 reads FQNNGV. J lost 2 bases, V lost 1 base, and 10 bases had no gene match. This CDR3 spans 17 amino acids. The CDR3 nucleotides are TGTGCCAGCAGCTTAGCAATAATAGCGGGTTATCAAGAGACCCAGTACTTC. Translating gives CASSLAIIAGYQETQYF.

This clone was observed a single time. The CDR3 bases are TGTGCCAGCCGGAACACAGGGGTGGATGGCTACACCTTC. This gives the protein CASRNTGVDGYTF. The chain is built from TRBV18 and TRBJ1-2, with TRBD1 matching over 7 bases. Losses at the gene ends were 8 bases for V and 6 bases for J; bases not matched to a gene: 9. Germline V gene lookup returns CDR1 KGHSH and CDR2 LQKENI. CDR3 length equals 13 residues.

This rearrangement joins TRBV7-9 to TRBJ1-2, with TRBD1 identical over 7 bases. This CDR3 spans 15 amino acids. CDR1 and CDR2 (germline): SEHNR, FQNEAQ (reference sequence). Trimming at V came to 5 bases and at J to 7 bases, leaving 13 bases not matched to a gene. The CDR3 DNA reads TGTGCCAGCAGCCTACCCCTACAGGGGCAGAGTGGCTACACCTTC. Amino acid sequence: CASSLPLQGQSGYTF.

V is TRBV28 and J is TRBJ2-7, with 8 bases aligning to TRBD2. The CDR3 consists of 17 residues. Germline lookup yields CDR1 MDHEN and CDR2 SYDVKM. J gave up 5 bases and V 7 bases, and 19 bases lay outside the gene matches. CDR3 loop: CASTLYRGGQGRNEQYF. CDR3 bases: TGTGCCAGCACCCTATATCGGGGGGGGCAGGGTAGGAACGAGCAGTACTTC.

The chain is built from TRBV9 and TRBJ1-2, with D perhaps TRBD1 (5 bases). Trimming stripped 0 bases from V and 4 bases from J, with 7 bases between. The CDR3 totals 13 residues. Per germline, CDR1 SGDLS and CDR2 YYNGEE. The CDR3 coding sequence is TGTGCCAGCAGCGTAGATGACAGCTATGGCTACACCTTC. Amino acids: CASSVDDSYGYTF.

The rearrangement links TRBV18 to TRBJ1-5, with a tentative D call TRBD1 (6 bases). V gave up 2 bases and J gave up 7 bases, with 15 bases separating them. The CDR3 runs 15 residues. In germline, CDR1 is KGHSH, CDR2 LQKENI. Here the CDR3 DNA reads TGTGCCAGCTCACCATTGGGGGGGGGCCGCCAGCCCCAGCATTTT. This codes for CASSPLGGGRQPQHF.

The chain uses TRBV4-1 and TRBJ1-2, with a tentative D call TRBD1 (5 bases). Germline V gene sequence: CDR1 MGHRA, CDR2 YSYEKL. Trimming took off 4 bases at V and 4 bases at J, with 13 bases between the two ends. This CDR3 is built from 14 residues. In DNA form, the CDR3 reads TGCGCCAGCAGCCTCTCCCGGGACCCCTATGGCTACACCTTC. This gives the protein CASSLSRDPYGYTF.

In this sample, this clone turned up once. The V and J genes are TRBV27 and TRBJ2-3; 13 bases are a match to TRBD2. V was clipped by 7 bases and J by 5 bases; unmatched bases: 3. This CDR3 has 14 amino acids. The germline CDR1 and CDR2 sequences are MNHEY and SMNVEV (reference sequence). Written as DNA, the CDR3 is TGTGCCAGCACTCGACTAGCGGGAGGAGATACGCAGTATTTT. Its protein is CASTRLAGGDTQYF.

This clone turned up a few times. The chain is built from TRBV7-7 and TRBJ2-7; the D is unclear. Germline CDR1 and CDR2: SSHAT and FNYEAQ (reference sequence). The CDR3 spans 14 residues. V lost 2 bases and J 6 bases, leaving 14 bases between the germline ends. The CDR3, as DNA: TGTGCCAGCAGCTTAATTGTTTTAGCCGTCGAGCAGTACTTC. Protein: CASSLIVLAVEQYF.

V is TRBV13 and J is TRBJ2-3; D possibly uses TRBD1 or TRBD2 (5 bases each). V was shortened by 1 base and J by 4 bases, with 12 bases between the two germline ends. The CDR3 contains 15 residues. Germline-derived CDR1 and CDR2 are PRHDT and FYEKMQ (reference sequence). CDR3 residues: CASSLAGSGADTQYF. DNA for the CDR3: TGTGCCAGCAGCTTAGCAGGGTCCGGGGCAGATACGCAGTATTTT. Full variable domain (remainder filled in from reference TRBV13 and TRBJ2-3): AAGVIQSPRHLIKEKRETATLKCYPIPRHDTVYWYQQGPGQDPQFLISFYEKMQSDKGSIPDRFSAQQFSDYHSELNMSSLELGDSALYFCASSLAGSGADTQYFGPGTRLTVL.

This clone was picked up a small number of times. The chain joins TRBV7-9 to TRBJ1-1; no clear D gene. The CDR3 runs to 14 residues. Germline loops: CDR1 SEHNR, CDR2 FQNEAQ (reference sequence). V lost 5 bases and J lost 2, with 12 bases in between. CDR3 sequence (DNA): TGTGCCAGCAGCAATATGTGGGGAAACACTGAAGCTTTCTTT. Its protein product is CASSNMWGNTEAFF.

This chain uses TRBV11-2 with TRBJ1-5; 9 positions agree with TRBD1. V lost 3 bases to trimming and J lost 4 bases; unmatched junction nucleotides: 4. The length of the CDR3 is 15 residues. The V gene's germline CDR1 is SGHAT and CDR2 FQNNGV. The CDR3 here is CASSFGTGPNQPQHF. The CDR3 DNA is TGTGCCAGCAGCTTCGGGACAGGGCCAAATCAGCCCCAGCATTTT.

In this sample, this clone turned up once. V and J are TRBV7-9 and TRBJ1-1; D gene ambiguous. Trimming took 3 bases from V and 0 from J, leaving 8 bases between them. CDR1 is SEHNR and CDR2 is FQNEAQ in the germline V gene (reference sequence). The CDR3 is made up of 14 amino acids. Here the CDR3 reads CASSLGTLNTEAFF. In nucleotides, the CDR3 is TGTGCCAGCAGCTTGGGTACACTGAACACTGAAGCTTTCTTT.

V and J are TRBV4-2 and TRBJ1-1; D remains unclear. The germline CDR1 and CDR2 sequences are LGHNA and YNFKEQ. This CDR3 has 14 residues. Trimming pared 0 bases from V and 2 bases from J, leaving 7 bases between. CDR3 loop: CASSQETENTEAFF. DNA of the CDR3: TGTGCCAGCAGCCAAGAAACCGAAAACACTGAAGCTTTCTTT.

The genes are TRBV19 and TRBJ1-3, with D possibly matching TRBD1 (5 bases). Germline loops: CDR1 LNHDA, CDR2 SQIVND (reference sequence). The V end lost 7 bases, the J end lost 0 bases, and 13 bases lay between the germline ends. This CDR3 has 15 amino acids. The CDR3 loop reads CASTERQSSGNTIYF. The CDR3 bases are TGTGCCAGTACCGAACGACAGTCCTCTGGAAACACCATATATTTT.

The genes are TRBV7-2 and TRBJ2-7; no reliable D call. This CDR3 has 13 amino acids. V lost 3 bases and J lost 3, with 9 bases in between. Germline V lookup: CDR1 SGHTA, CDR2 FQGNSA. The CDR3 DNA follows: TGTGCCAGCAGCTTCGTGAGGAACTACGAGCAGTACTTC. It translates to CASSFVRNYEQYF. The whole variable domain, remainder taken from reference TRBV7-2 and TRBJ2-7, is GAGVSQSPSNKVTEKGKDVELRCDPISGHTALYWYRQSLGQGLEFLIYFQGNSAPDKSGLPSDRFSAERTGGSVSTLTIQRTQQEDSAVYLCASSFVRNYEQYFGPGTRLTVT.

The chain's CDR3 is CASSSVRGGHEQYF. The CDR3 nucleotides read TGTGCCAGCAGCTCCGTCCGGGGTGGTCACGAGCAGTACTTC. This chain links TRBV11-2 with TRBJ2-7, with D perhaps matching TRBD2 (5 bases). CDR1 is SGHAT, CDR2 FQNNGV, per germline. CDR3 length: 14 amino acids. Trimming removed 4 bases from V and 5 bases from J, with 15 bases in between.

The V and J genes are TRBV20-1 and TRBJ2-7; no firm D call. Germline values: CDR1 DFQATT, CDR2 SNEGSKA (reference sequence). V was clipped by 0 bases and J by 6 bases, with 6 bases between them. This CDR3 is 11 amino acids long. CDR3 region: CSARDLSEQYF. For the CDR3, the DNA is TGCAGTGCTAGAGATCTCTCCGAGCAGTACTTC.

The gene calls are TRBV28 and TRBJ2-7; 8 bases fit TRBD1. The CDR3 length is 15 residues. CDR1 MDHEN and CDR2 SYDVKM come from the germline V gene. V gave up 4 bases and J gave up 2 bases; unmatched junction bases: 7. The CDR3 reads CASSSGGTGTYEQYF. The CDR3 DNA is TGTGCCAGCAGTTCCGGAGGGACAGGAACCTACGAGCAGTACTTC. Drawing the rest from reference TRBV28 and TRBJ2-7, the complete variable domain is DVKVTQSSRYLVKRTGEKVFLECVQDMDHENMFWYRQDPGLGLRLIYFSYDVKMKEKGDIPEGYSVSREKKERFSLILESASTNQTSMYLCASSSGGTGTYEQYFGPGTRLTVT.

The V gene is TRBV11-1, the J gene TRBJ1-2; weak D call: TRBD1 (5 bases). The germline gives CDR1 SGHAT, CDR2 FQDESV (reference sequence). Between the trimmed V and J ends, which lost 4 bases and 4 bases, there was a span of 7 bases. CDR3 length: 12 amino acids. The CDR3 is CASSWGAYGYTF. CDR3 sequence (DNA): TGTGCCAGCAGCTGGGGCGCCTATGGCTACACCTTC.

This chain's CDR3 is CASSLRVLPQHF. The CDR3 DNA reads as TGTGCCAGCAGTTTAAGGGTCCTTCCCCAGCATTTT. The rearrangement joins TRBV28 to TRBJ1-5; the D is unclear. This CDR3 comprises 12 residues. Germline V lookup: CDR1 MDHEN, CDR2 SYDVKM. The ends were cut back, 2 bases at V and 10 bases at J, with 9 bases in the middle.

The chain combines TRBV4-1 with TRBJ1-1; D is perhaps TRBD1 (6 bases). Between the trimmed V and J ends, which lost 1 base and 1 base, there was a span of 31 bases. The germline V gene has CDR1 MGHRA and CDR2 YSYEKL. This CDR3 has 22 residues. The CDR3: CASSQVSGLSYRVEGGNTEAFF. CDR3 in DNA: TGCGCCAGCAGCCAAGTTAGTGGCCTTTCATACAGGGTCGAGGGTGGGAACACTGAAGCTTTCTTT.

This rearrangement joins TRBV19 to TRBJ2-7; 7 nucleotides match TRBD1. Looked up from germline, CDR1 is LNHDA and CDR2 is SQIVND (reference sequence). J gave up 2 bases and V 5 bases, and 6 bases lay outside the gene matches. This CDR3 has 14 residues. CDR3 nucleotide sequence: TGTGCCAGTAGTCACAGGGGAACCACCTACGAGCAGTACTTC. This encodes CASSHRGTTYEQYF.

The rearrangement links TRBV9 to TRBJ2-1, with 9 bases identical to TRBD2. V lost 3 bases to trimming and J lost 6 bases; unmatched junction nucleotides: 7. The germline V gene encodes CDR1 SGDLS and CDR2 YYNGEE. The CDR3 has 15 amino acids. The CDR3 sequence: CASSATGLAANEQFF. CDR3 in DNA: TGTGCCAGCAGCGCGACGGGACTAGCTGCCAATGAGCAGTTCTTC.

This clone has only a few counts. This chain joins TRBV15 and TRBJ2-3; D perhaps matches TRBD2 (6 bases). Germline V CDR1 and CDR2: LNHNV, YYDKDF (reference sequence). V lost 0 bases and J 5 bases, leaving 15 bases between the germline ends. This CDR3 is built from 16 residues. This CDR3 is CATSRDRGAVGDTQYF. The CDR3 DNA sequence: TGTGCCACCAGCAGAGATCGCGGGGCCGTGGGAGATACGCAGTATTTT.

The V call is TRBV6-5, the J call TRBJ2-7, with D perhaps being TRBD1 or TRBD2 (5 bases each). The CDR3 contains 15 residues. The V and J ends lost 1 base and 1 base respectively, with 11 bases between them. Germline values: CDR1 MNHEY, CDR2 SVGAGI. CDR3 in amino acids: CASSYLSEGSYEQYF. The CDR3 region has the DNA TGTGCCAGCAGTTACTTAAGTGAGGGGTCCTACGAGCAGTACTTC.